The clone carrying this T cell receptor beta chain was seen many times. Antigen: not known. The data are from a study of tumor-infiltrating lymphocytes in primary liver carcinoma. In the study overall: Sample yields, roughly 3.5 to 7.13 million productive TCRbeta reads, were similar across the tissue types. Study-level results: Pairs of tumor regions overlapped more than tumor-adjacent and tumor-blood pairs did.

From 400 to 550 ng total RNA, TCR beta cDNA was generated with a primer in the constant region. Three-round nested multiplex PCR performed with slightly modified ARM-PCR produced the TCR beta libraries. TRBV1-TRBV30 forward primers paired with a C-beta reverse primer drove the first two PCR rounds, 10 cycles each. TCRdb analysed the multiplex PCR reads with MiXCR anew, one entry per CDR3 protein. In the table there are roughly 78,000 distinct CDR3 sequences, 60% to 80% of which are singletons. Germline V lookup: CDR1 MDHEN, CDR2 SYDVKM. This CDR3 is built from 12 residues. V was cut by 5 bases and J by 3 bases, with 4 bases left in between. The study co-extracted DNA and RNA from around 20-30 mg of unsorted bulk tissue. There were five separate regions sampled from each tumor. The proportion of viable tumor cells exceeded 85% in every tumor sample.

This sequence originates from a woman aged 60-75 years with primary liver carcinoma and hepatitis B virus infection. This chain uses TRBV28 with TRBJ2-2; D not resolved. Sequencing was done on a sample of liver tumor tissue from sampling region 4. The subset here: tumor region T4, right-lateral pole. Written as DNA, the CDR3 is TGTGCCAGCAGTCCCCACACCGGGGAGCTGTTTTTT. Translated: CASSPHTGELFF.